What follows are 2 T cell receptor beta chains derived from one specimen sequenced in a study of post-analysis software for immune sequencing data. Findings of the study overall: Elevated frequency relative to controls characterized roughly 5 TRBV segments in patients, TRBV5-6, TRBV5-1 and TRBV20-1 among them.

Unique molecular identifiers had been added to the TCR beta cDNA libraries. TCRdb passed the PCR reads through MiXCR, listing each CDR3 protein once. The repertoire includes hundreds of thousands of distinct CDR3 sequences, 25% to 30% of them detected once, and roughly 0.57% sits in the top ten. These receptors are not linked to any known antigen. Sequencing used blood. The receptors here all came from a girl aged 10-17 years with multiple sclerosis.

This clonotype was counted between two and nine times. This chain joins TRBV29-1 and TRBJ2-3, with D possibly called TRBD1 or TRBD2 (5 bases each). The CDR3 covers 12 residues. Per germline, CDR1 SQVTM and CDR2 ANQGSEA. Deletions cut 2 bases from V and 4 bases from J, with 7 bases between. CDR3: CSVELGADTQYF. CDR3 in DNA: TGCAGCGTTGAACTGGGGGCAGATACGCAGTATTTT.

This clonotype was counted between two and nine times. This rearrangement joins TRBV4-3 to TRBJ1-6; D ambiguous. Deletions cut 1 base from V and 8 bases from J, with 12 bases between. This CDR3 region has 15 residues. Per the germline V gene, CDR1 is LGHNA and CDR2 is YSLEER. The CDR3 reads CASSQGLSWHSPLHF. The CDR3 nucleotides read TGCGCCAGCAGCCAAGGACTATCCTGGCATTCACCCCTCCACTTT.